This T cell receptor (beta chain) was sequenced in a study of blood T cell repertoires in COVID-19. About the research overall: Samples came from the United States, Italy and Spain, spanning acute and convalescent COVID-19.

Trimming pared 1 base from V and 6 bases from J, leaving 12 bases between. The length of the CDR3 is 14 residues. Looked up from germline, CDR1 is MNHNS and CDR2 is SASEGT. This table comes from immunoSEQ multiplex PCR, and its TCRdb copy is limited to in-frame clones, with some not included. The table includes about 240,000 clones, around 83% detected once. This receptor was identified in a woman of 80 years or more with acute or convalescent COVID-19. The sequencing sample was made of peripheral blood. This chain uses TRBV6-1 with TRBJ1-1; tentative D call: TRBD1 (6 bases). Here the CDR3 reads CASSEDRVRAEAFF. CDR3 nucleotides: TGTGCCAGCAGTGAAGACAGGGTAAGGGCTGAAGCTTTCTTT.